Listed here is a single T cell receptor beta chain. The data belong to a study of cytomegalovirus exposure and HLA in healthy donors. The PCR ran on 60 Vbeta and 13 Jbeta primers. Some clones are missing from TCRdb's copy, which holds only in-frame ones; the method was immunoSEQ multiplex PCR. Here the sample spans 140,000 or so clones, about three fifths being singletons. The germline V gene encodes CDR1 MNHNS and CDR2 SASEGT. V dropped 4 bases and J dropped 2 bases, with 16 bases sitting between them. The CDR3 contains 16 residues. V is TRBV6-1 and J is TRBJ2-3; tentative D call: TRBD1 (6 bases). The sequenced material came from PBMCs. The clonotype was recovered from a male donor in good health and CMV-seronegative. CDR3 nucleotide sequence: TGTGCCAGCAGTGGCACAGGGTTCGCACCCACAGATACGCAGTATTTT. Its translation is CASSGTGFAPTDTQYF.